Each of the 17 T cell receptor beta chains below was sequenced from the same sample in a study of control samples from healthy donors and cancer patients. Repertoires were generated with immunoSEQ multiplex PCR, while TCRdb's copy carries only in-frame clones and drops some. The table records 230,000 or so clones, about 93% of them present only once. The sample consisted of blood. Source of these receptors: a man over 45 in good health.

The chain is built from TRBV19 and TRBJ2-5; 9 nucleotides line up with TRBD1. CDR1 is LNHDA, CDR2 SQIVND, per germline (reference sequence). The CDR3 is 17 amino acids. The V segment lost 5 bases and the J segment 4 bases; nucleotides outside the gene matches: 14. CDR3 sequence: CASSDSTGGATLETQYF. The CDR3, as DNA: TGTGCCAGTAGTGACTCAACAGGGGGCGCAACGTTAGAGACCCAGTACTTC.

This clone was detected only once. The chain is built from TRBV5-1 and TRBJ1-4; D remains unclear. The germline CDR1 and CDR2 sequences are SGHRS and YFSETQ. V lost 1 base, J lost 8 bases, and 9 bases lay in between. This CDR3 region has 13 residues. The CDR3 sequence is CASSLSPSEKLFF. The CDR3 DNA follows: TGCGCCAGCAGCTTGTCGCCCAGCGAAAAACTGTTTTTT.

This CDR3 is CASSLWGQGSHNEQFF. For the CDR3, the DNA is TGTGCCAGCAGTTTATGGGGACAGGGCAGTCACAATGAGCAGTTCTTC. The chain recombines TRBV27 with TRBJ2-1; TRBD1 matches 9 bases. This CDR3 is 16 amino acids long. Trimming took 1 base from V and 5 from J; bases not matched to a gene: 6. Looked up from germline, CDR1 is MNHEY and CDR2 is SMNVEV (reference sequence).

Note on this clone: One end of the junction varies from germline; a read error may be responsible. The chain carries TRBV6-4 and TRBJ2-1; 8 bases are a match to TRBD2. CDR1 and CDR2 (germline): MRHNA, SNTAGT. There are 14 residues in the CDR3. DNA of the CDR3: TGTGTCAGCAGCCCCGGGGGGGCCGGCAATGAGCAGTTCTTC. It specifies CVSSPGGAGNEQFF.

J is TRBJ1-1 and V is TRBV19; 8 nucleotides agree with TRBD1. The CDR3 covers 15 residues. The V segment lost 3 bases and the J segment 4 bases; nucleotides outside the gene matches: 7. Looked up from germline, CDR1 is LNHDA and CDR2 is SQIVND (reference sequence). In DNA form, the CDR3 reads TGTGCCAGTAGTATCTCTCAGGGGGCGGCCACTGAAGCTTTCTTT. This encodes CASSISQGAATEAFF.

The chain combines TRBV6-1 with TRBJ1-5; D is undetermined. Germline V gene data show CDR1 as MNHNS and CDR2 as SASEGT. Trimming took off 3 bases at V and 2 bases at J, with 11 bases between the two ends. The CDR3 is 15 residues long. The CDR3 spells CASSDGEYGNQPQHF. DNA of the CDR3: TGTGCCAGCAGTGATGGGGAGTATGGCAATCAGCCCCAGCATTTT.

CDR3 in DNA: TGTGCCAGTAGTATAACGACAGGGAACTATGGCTACACCTTC. It translates to CASSITTGNYGYTF. The rearrangement uses TRBV19 and TRBJ1-2; 7 bases are a match to TRBD1. Trimming at V came to 2 bases and at J to 2 bases, leaving 2 bases not matched to a gene. Germline V CDR1 and CDR2: LNHDA, SQIVND (reference sequence). The CDR3 runs 14 residues.

The table lists this clone with a count of one. The rearrangement joins TRBV30 to TRBJ2-7; perhaps D is TRBD1 or TRBD2 (7 bases each). The V end lost 3 bases, the J end lost 3 bases, and 12 bases lay between the germline ends. The CDR3 runs to 13 residues. Germline assignment: CDR1 GTSNPN and CDR2 SVGIG (reference sequence). The CDR3 sequence: CAWSQGGVYEQYF. The CDR3 coding sequence is TGTGCCTGGAGCCAGGGGGGGGTCTACGAGCAGTACTTC.

V usage is TRBV27 and J usage is TRBJ1-5, with a possible D match to TRBD1 (5 bases). The V end lost 7 bases, the J end lost 4 bases, and 11 bases lay between the germline ends. The CDR3 is made up of 13 amino acids. The germline gives CDR1 MNHEY, CDR2 SMNVEV (reference sequence). The CDR3 reads CASTEGTNQPQHF. As DNA, the CDR3 is TGTGCCAGCACGGAGGGGACTAATCAGCCCCAGCATTTT.

The chain joins TRBV27 to TRBJ2-2; 7 bases are a match to TRBD1. The CDR3 totals 15 residues. The trim removed 6 bases at V and 6 bases at J, leaving 10 bases unmatched. Looked up from germline, CDR1 is MNHEY and CDR2 is SMNVEV (reference sequence). The CDR3 DNA reads as TGTGCCAGCAGCCCAGGGGGAGCATCCTCCGGGGAGCTGTTTTTT. The encoded protein is CASSPGGASSGELFF.

This chain connects TRBV7-2 to TRBJ1-2; 10 bases map to TRBD1. This CDR3 comprises 14 residues. V dropped 4 bases and J dropped 7; count of bases not matched to a gene: 6. Germline V gives CDR1 SGHTA, CDR2 FQGNSA. CDR3 bases: TGTGCCAGCAGCTCGACAGGGGGCAGTGGTGGCTACACCTTC. Amino acid sequence: CASSSTGGSGGYTF.

This CDR3 is CASSYSNSDTIYF. The CDR3 nucleotides read TGTGCCAGCAGTTACTCGAACTCGGACACCATATATTTT. The chain employs TRBV6-5 and TRBJ1-3; D ambiguous. The CDR3 has 13 residues. Trimming took 0 bases from V and 8 from J, leaving 8 bases between them. Germline-derived CDR1 and CDR2 are MNHEY and SVGAGI.

This chain links TRBV18 with TRBJ2-7; 9 bases fit TRBD1. CDR3 length: 15 residues. The germline V gene encodes CDR1 KGHSH and CDR2 LQKENI. Trimming took 6 bases from V and 0 from J; bases not matched to a gene: 6. This CDR3 is CASSRQGGSSYEQYV. Here the CDR3 DNA reads TGTGCCAGCTCCCGACAGGGGGGAAGCTCCTACGAGCAGTACGTC.

This clone was detected only once. V is TRBV30 and J is TRBJ1-1; D is undetermined. The CDR3 has 14 amino acids. Germline V gives CDR1 GTSNPN, CDR2 SVGIG (reference sequence). V was trimmed by 2 bases and J by 5 bases, leaving 15 bases between them. The CDR3 DNA is TGTGCCTGGAGTTCGGCGGGAACCGGGACTGAAGCTTTCTTT. Its protein is CAWSSAGTGTEAFF.

On this clone itself: Distinct nucleotide sequences in the sample also encode this CDR3. As DNA, the CDR3 is TGTGCCAGCAGCTCACAGGTGAACACTGAAGCTTTCTTT. Protein sequence: CASSSQVNTEAFF. This chain joins TRBV28 and TRBJ1-1; D perhaps matches TRBD1 (5 bases). The V and J ends lost 6 bases and 0 bases respectively, with 8 bases between them. CDR3 size: 13 residues. The germline CDR1 and CDR2 sequences are MDHEN and SYDVKM.

The J gene is TRBJ2-1, the V gene TRBV7-2, with D possibly being TRBD2 (6 bases). CDR1 is SGHTA, CDR2 FQGNSA, per germline. The V gene lost 4 bases and the J gene lost 2 bases, with 15 bases spanning the gap. The CDR3 is made up of 16 amino acids. The CDR3 sequence: CASSSLGGLTYNEQFF. The CDR3, as DNA: TGTGCCAGCAGCTCCTTGGGGGGACTTACCTACAATGAGCAGTTCTTC.

The V gene is TRBV29-1, the J gene TRBJ2-7, with D perhaps given as TRBD1 or TRBD2 (5 bases each). V was clipped by 6 bases and J by 3 bases, with 12 bases between them. CDR3 length equals 12 residues. Germline V lookup: CDR1 SQVTM, CDR2 ANQGSEA. DNA for the CDR3: TGCAGCGTGGGGGAATCCCACTACGAGCAGTACTTC. This encodes CSVGESHYEQYF.